Below are 3 T cell receptor beta chains sequenced from a single sample in a study of shared clonotypes between healthy human individuals (dated by TCRdb to the early 2020s). Libraries were built with the immunoSEQ multiplex PCR assay. TCRdb took this table from immuneACCESS and kept in-frame rearrangements with V and J called. Such tables lack part of the clones; where checked against another copy, unresolved V genes explain under half of the gap, and the rest is unexplained. Present in this sample are 1.5 million to 1.9 million clones, approximately 98% of which were seen just once. Of the sample, less than 0.55% is held by the ten largest clones. The sample consisted of naive CD4+ T cells sorted from blood. The cell subset or site tag for this specimen amounts to: CD45RA+ positively selected. Receptors were obtained from a man between 25 and 39 years old in good health.

V and J are TRBV11-2 and TRBJ2-3; D is ambiguous. V lost 5 bases, J lost 1 base, and 13 bases lay in between. The CDR3 extends over 15 amino acids. Germline CDR1 is SGHAT and CDR2 is FQNNGV. CDR3 loop: CASSLQPGGTDTQYF. The CDR3 bases are TGTGCCAGCAGCCTCCAACCAGGAGGCACAGATACGCAGTATTTT.

The chain employs TRBV6-4 and TRBJ1-1; 7 nucleotides line up with TRBD1. CDR1 is MRHNA, CDR2 SNTAGT, per germline. The CDR3 extends over 13 amino acids. V dropped 6 bases and J dropped 1; count of bases not matched to a gene: 2. The CDR3 DNA is TGTGCCAGCAGGGACAGGTCGAACACTGAAGCTTTCTTT. Amino acids: CASRDRSNTEAFF.

This clone has only one observation. The chain is built from TRBV20-1 and TRBJ2-1, with D maybe TRBD2 (7 bases). The length of the CDR3 is 11 residues. V was trimmed by 5 bases and J by 11 bases, leaving 13 bases between them. Looked up from germline, CDR1 is DFQATT and CDR2 is SNEGSKA (reference sequence). CDR3 region: CSAQGGGQQFF. The CDR3 nucleotides read TGCAGTGCTCAAGGGGGGGGCCAGCAGTTCTTC.